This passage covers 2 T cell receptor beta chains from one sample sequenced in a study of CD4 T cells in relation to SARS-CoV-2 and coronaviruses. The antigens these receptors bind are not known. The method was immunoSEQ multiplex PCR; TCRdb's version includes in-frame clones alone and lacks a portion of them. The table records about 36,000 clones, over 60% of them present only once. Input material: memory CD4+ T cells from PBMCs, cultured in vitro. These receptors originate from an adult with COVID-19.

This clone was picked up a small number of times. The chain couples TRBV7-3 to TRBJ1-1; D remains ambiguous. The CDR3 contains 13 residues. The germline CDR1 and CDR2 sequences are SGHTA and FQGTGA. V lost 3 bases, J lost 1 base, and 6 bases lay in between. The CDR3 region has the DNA TGTGCCAGCAGCTTGAGCGGGAACACTGAAGCTTTCTTT. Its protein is CASSLSGNTEAFF.

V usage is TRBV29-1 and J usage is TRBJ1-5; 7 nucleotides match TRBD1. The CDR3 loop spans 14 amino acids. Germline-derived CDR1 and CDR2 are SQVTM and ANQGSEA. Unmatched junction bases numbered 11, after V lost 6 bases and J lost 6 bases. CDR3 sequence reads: CSVLEGASGQPQHF. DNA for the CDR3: TGCAGCGTCCTTGAGGGGGCATCCGGTCAGCCCCAGCATTTT.